This record looks at one TCR beta chain sequence and its context. These data belong to a study of blood T cell repertoires in COVID-19. Study-level information: Sample material is recorded as cDNA or gDNA derived from T cells, B-cell-depleted T cells, or PBMCs.

The data were produced by immunoSEQ multiplex PCR, yet TCRdb's version contains in-frame clones alone and is incomplete. This table holds approximately 470,000 clones, around 85% found once. With 8 bases removed from V and 2 bases from J, the gap between germline ends came to 6 bases. CDR1 is MNHEY, CDR2 SVGAGI, per germline. There are 11 residues in the CDR3. The chain combines TRBV6-5 with TRBJ1-2; no clear D. Material: peripheral blood. This TCR was sampled from a human donor in a cohort sampled during active COVID-19. The CDR3 DNA sequence: TGTGCCAGCTCAGGCAACTATGGCTACACCTTC. Translating it yields CASSGNYGYTF.